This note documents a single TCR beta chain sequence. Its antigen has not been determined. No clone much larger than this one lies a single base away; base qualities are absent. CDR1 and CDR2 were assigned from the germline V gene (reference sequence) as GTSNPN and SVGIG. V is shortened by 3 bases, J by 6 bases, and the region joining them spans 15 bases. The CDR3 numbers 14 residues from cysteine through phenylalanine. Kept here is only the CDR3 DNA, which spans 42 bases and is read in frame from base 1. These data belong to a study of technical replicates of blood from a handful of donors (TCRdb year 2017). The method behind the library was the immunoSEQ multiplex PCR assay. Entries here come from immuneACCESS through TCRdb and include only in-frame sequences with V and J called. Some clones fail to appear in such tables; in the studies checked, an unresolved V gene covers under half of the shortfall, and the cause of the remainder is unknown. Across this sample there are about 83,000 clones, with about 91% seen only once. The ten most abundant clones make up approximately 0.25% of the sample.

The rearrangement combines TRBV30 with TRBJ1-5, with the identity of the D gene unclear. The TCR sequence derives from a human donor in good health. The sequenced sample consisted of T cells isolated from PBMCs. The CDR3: CAWSAGLTGQPQHF. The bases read TGTGCCTGGAGCGCAGGACTAACGGGTCAGCCCCAGCATTTT.